The 27 T cell receptor beta chains listed next were all sequenced from one sample in a study of T cells in Graves' hyperthyroidism and ophthalmopathy. From RNA transcripts, TCR beta CDR3 regions were amplified. When the TCR CDR3 underwent first-round RT-PCR, the HTBI primer set was used. One entry per CDR3 protein results from TCRdb running MiXCR on the multiplex PCR reads. The sample contains a few hundred thousand distinct CDR3 sequences, roughly 50% of which appear only once. Sequences were obtained from peripheral blood or thyroid tissue (not recorded which). The receptor set was obtained from an adult woman with Graves' disease, either hyperthyroidism or ophthalmopathy (not recorded which).

This chain connects TRBV5-5 to TRBJ1-2, with 7 positions matching TRBD1. Per the germline V gene, CDR1 is SGHKS and CDR2 is YYEKEE (reference sequence). The CDR3 sequence is 13 residues long. J was trimmed by 8 bases and V by 4 bases; bases with no gene match: 8. CDR3 protein: CASSQAAGGGYTF. In DNA form, the CDR3 reads TGTGCCAGCAGCCAGGCGGCAGGGGGAGGCTACACCTTC.

This chain joins TRBV2 and TRBJ1-5; TRBD1 agrees at 9 bases. The CDR3 totals 19 residues. Germline loops: CDR1 SNHLY, CDR2 FYNNEI. Trimming cost V 8 bases and J 1 base; bases outside gene matches: 18. Here the CDR3 reads CASDHAPGQGSWSNQPQHF. The CDR3 bases are TGTGCCAGCGACCACGCGCCGGGACAGGGCTCATGGAGCAATCAGCCCCAGCATTTT.

This clonotype was seen only a few times. This chain links TRBV2 with TRBJ2-7; 12 positions agree with TRBD2. This CDR3 has 19 amino acids. CDR1 is SNHLY and CDR2 is FYNNEI in the germline V gene. The J segment lost 4 bases and the V segment lost 5 bases, leaving 18 bases of the junction unmatched. The CDR3 DNA reads TGTGCCAGCAGTCCCCTAGCGGGAGGGCCGTATCAACCCCCATACGAGCAGTACTTC. This sequence encodes CASSPLAGGPYQPPYEQYF. Variable domain in full (rest from reference TRBV2 and TRBJ2-7): EPEVTQTPSHQVTQMGQEVILRCVPISNHLYFYWYRQILGQKVEFLVSFYNNEISEKSEIFDDQFSVERPDGSNFTLKIRSTKLEDSAMYFCASSPLAGGPYQPPYEQYFGPGTRLTVT.

This clonotype was detected many times. The rearrangement uses TRBV7-2 and TRBJ1-1; 7 bases agree with TRBD1. From germline, CDR1 is SGHTA and CDR2 FQGNSA. The J segment lost 10 bases and the V segment lost 1 base, leaving 12 bases of the junction unmatched. The CDR3 is made up of 15 amino acids. In DNA, the CDR3 is TGTGCCAGCAGCTTAGGTTGGGGTAGGGGGCAGGGAGCTTTCTTT. Its translation: CASSLGWGRGQGAFF.

The CDR3 spells CASSLDERRELFF. The CDR3 DNA sequence: TGTGCCAGCAGCTTAGACGAACGGCGGGAGCTGTTTTTT. The genes are TRBV11-2 and TRBJ2-2; the D is unclear. The V end lost 0 bases, the J end lost 9 bases, and 8 bases lay between the germline ends. The CDR3 has 13 residues. CDR1 and CDR2 (germline): SGHAT, FQNNGV.

There are many counts of this clonotype. The V call is TRBV2, the J call TRBJ2-5; 8 bases agree with TRBD1. Germline V gene data show CDR1 as SNHLY and CDR2 as FYNNEI. The CDR3 is 14 residues long. With V trimmed by 6 bases and J by 4 bases, 7 bases remained unmatched. In nucleotides, the CDR3 is TGTGCCAGCAGCGGATCAGGGGGCGGAGAGACCCAGTACTTC. Translation gives CASSGSGGGETQYF.

The V call is TRBV7-6, the J call TRBJ2-5, with D hard to call. The germline V gene has CDR1 SGHVS and CDR2 FNYEAQ. This CDR3 is 14 amino acids long. V was pared by 4 bases and J by 4 bases, with 13 bases between. The CDR3 sequence: CASSSDDRRETQYF. The DNA of the CDR3 is TGTGCCAGCAGCTCGGATGATCGGCGAGAGACCCAGTACTTC.

This clonotype has only a few counts. The chain is built from TRBV29-1 and TRBJ2-7; 7 bases are a match to TRBD1. After removal of 2 bases from V and 1 base from J, the junction contained 14 bases not matched to a gene. CDR1 and CDR2 from the germline V gene are SQVTM and ANQGSEA. This CDR3 is 17 amino acids long. Written as DNA, the CDR3 is TGCAGCGTTGAACTTCGGGATCGACAGGGAAAGTCCTACGAGCAGTACTTC. The encoded protein is CSVELRDRQGKSYEQYF.

The rearrangement uses TRBV10-3 and TRBJ2-7, with D hard to call. Germline V lookup: CDR1 ENHRY, CDR2 SYGVKD. The CDR3 spans 12 residues. With 3 bases removed from V and 3 bases from J, the gap between germline ends came to 6 bases. The CDR3 DNA reads as TGTGCCATCAGTGAAGGCGGCTACGAGCAGTACTTC. Translated: CAISEGGYEQYF.

This clonotype was observed at least ten times. The chain links TRBV9 to TRBJ2-2, with D hard to call. There are 12 residues in the CDR3. Germline values: CDR1 SGDLS, CDR2 YYNGEE. The V end was cut by 4 bases, the J end by 6 bases, with 7 bases between. This chain's CDR3 is CASSFSAGELFF. The DNA of the CDR3 is TGTGCCAGCAGCTTTTCAGCCGGGGAGCTGTTTTTT.

This clonotype came up a few times. J is TRBJ2-3 and V is TRBV12-3 or TRBV12-4; no definite D call. This CDR3 is built from 12 residues. V lost 7 bases and J lost 2, with 7 bases in between. This chain's CDR3 is CASTATTDTQYF. The CDR3 DNA sequence: TGTGCCAGCACAGCAACCACAGATACGCAGTATTTT.

The chain carries TRBV5-5 and TRBJ2-7, with D perhaps being TRBD1 or TRBD2 (5 bases each). Germline values: CDR1 SGHKS, CDR2 YYEKEE (reference sequence). This CDR3 spans 13 amino acids. The ends were cut back, 0 bases at V and 9 bases at J, with 13 bases in the middle. CDR3 bases: TGTGCCAGCAGCTTGGAGGTAGGGGACGGGCAGTACTTC. It codes for CASSLEVGDGQYF.

This clonotype was found many times. CDR3 protein: CSARSSQQGWQYF. CDR3 in DNA: TGCAGTGCTAGATCGTCCCAACAGGGGTGGCAGTACTTC. This chain links TRBV20-1 with TRBJ2-7, with 7 bases lining up with TRBD1. Germline CDR1 is DFQATT and CDR2 is SNEGSKA (reference sequence). V lost 2 bases, J lost 9 bases, and 10 bases stayed unmatched. The CDR3 is 13 residues long.

Many counts were recorded for this clonotype. The chain carries TRBV3-1 and TRBJ1-2, with a possible D match to TRBD1 (5 bases). The V end was cut by 3 bases, the J end by 4 bases, with 9 bases between. In germline, CDR1 is LGHDT, CDR2 YNNKEL (reference sequence). The CDR3 loop spans 13 amino acids. DNA of the CDR3: TGTGCCAGCAGCCAGGGGGGACCCTATGGCTACACCTTC. This encodes CASSQGGPYGYTF.

For the CDR3, the DNA is TGTGCCAGCAGTTTAACCGTCGGGGAGCAGTACTTC. Residues: CASSLTVGEQYF. V usage is TRBV12-3 or TRBV12-4 and J usage is TRBJ2-7; D is unresolved. The CDR3 is 12 amino acids. Deletions cut 2 bases from V and 7 bases from J, with 9 bases between.

The chain combines TRBV6-5 with TRBJ1-5; no firm D call. The CDR3 has 13 residues. V was cut by 4 bases and J by 4 bases, with 8 bases left in between. Germline loops: CDR1 MNHEY, CDR2 SVGAGI. CDR3 loop: CASSWEANQPQHF. For the CDR3, the DNA is TGTGCCAGCAGTTGGGAGGCTAATCAGCCCCAGCATTTT.

The chain is built from TRBV7-3 and TRBJ2-5; D not certain. Gene TRBJ2-1 matches the end of the DNA better, so the J call may be wrong. CDR1 is SGHTA, CDR2 FQGTGA, per germline. The CDR3 loop spans 16 amino acids. CDR3 protein: CASSLTYGSPGNEQFF. DNA of the CDR3: TGTGCCAGCAGCTTAACTTACGGGTCCCCAGGCAATGAGCAGTTCTTC.

V gene TRBV10-3 combines with J gene TRBJ1-4; the D is unclear. From germline, CDR1 is ENHRY and CDR2 SYGVKD. V lost 2 bases, J lost 8 bases, and 12 bases lay in between. CDR3 length: 14 residues. This CDR3 reads CAISEGPVGEKLFF. The CDR3, as DNA: TGTGCCATCAGTGAGGGTCCAGTGGGGGAAAAACTGTTTTTT.

This clonotype was seen repeatedly, ten times or more. The chain is built from TRBV29-1 and TRBJ2-7; D perhaps matches TRBD1 (5 bases). The CDR3 consists of 13 residues. The germline gives CDR1 SQVTM, CDR2 ANQGSEA. Trimming cost V 8 bases and J 1 base, with 15 bases left between them. The CDR3 loop is CSSPDSRSYEQYF. The CDR3, as DNA: TGCAGCAGTCCTGACAGTCGATCCTACGAGCAGTACTTC.

In this sample, this clonotype turned up many times. This chain uses TRBV5-1 with TRBJ2-5, with TRBD2 identical over 7 bases. The CDR3 runs to 14 residues. The V gene end was trimmed by 2 bases and the J gene end by 5 bases; junction bases not matched to a gene: 6. CDR1 and CDR2 (germline): SGHRS, YFSETQ. CDR3 sequence reads: CASSFIGLGETQYF. The DNA of the CDR3 is TGCGCCAGCAGCTTTATAGGACTAGGCGAGACCCAGTACTTC.

This clonotype was counted only a few times. The V gene is TRBV9, the J gene TRBJ2-7, with 8 bases lining up with TRBD1. This CDR3 has 14 residues. Trimming at V came to 4 bases and at J to 3 bases, leaving 6 bases not matched to a gene. CDR1 SGDLS and CDR2 YYNGEE come from the germline V gene. DNA of the CDR3: TGTGCCAGCAGCTCGACAGGGGTCTACTACGAGCAGTACTTC. Translated: CASSSTGVYYEQYF.

Here the CDR3 reads CATSRASYEQYF. For the CDR3, the DNA is TGTGCCACCAGCAGAGCTTCTTACGAGCAGTACTTC. This rearrangement joins TRBV15 to TRBJ2-7; unclear D gene. Trimming pared 1 base from V and 4 bases from J, leaving 5 bases between. Germline-derived CDR1 and CDR2 are LNHNV and YYDKDF (reference sequence). This CDR3 contains 12 residues. Full variable domain (outside the CDR3, taken from reference TRBV15 and TRBJ2-7): DAMVIQNPRYQVTQFGKPVTLSCSQTLNHNVMYWYQQKSSQAPKLLFHYYDKDFNNEADTPDNFQSRRPNTSFCFLDIRSPGLGDTAMYLCATSRASYEQYFGPGTRLTVT.

This chain uses TRBV20-1 with TRBJ1-2; a possible D gene is TRBD1 (6 bases). The CDR3 contains 11 residues. Germline V CDR1 and CDR2: DFQATT, SNEGSKA (reference sequence). This CDR3 reads CNGRGPYGYTF. In nucleotides, the CDR3 is TGCAACGGACGGGGGCCCTATGGCTACACCTTC.

This clonotype was seen repeatedly, ten times or more. The rearrangement uses TRBV7-9 and TRBJ1-2; D not resolved. CDR1 is SEHNR, CDR2 FQNEAQ, per germline (reference sequence). The V gene lost 0 bases and the J gene lost 6 bases, with 8 bases spanning the gap. The CDR3 covers 13 residues. The CDR3 DNA follows: TGTGCCAGCAGCTTAGCGGGATCACATGGCTACACCTTC. This gives the protein CASSLAGSHGYTF.

The chain joins TRBV7-8 to TRBJ1-2, with 7 bases matching TRBD1. The V segment lost 5 bases and the J segment 4 bases; nucleotides outside the gene matches: 7. This CDR3 has 14 residues. Germline V lookup: CDR1 SGHVS, CDR2 FQNEAQ. The CDR3 spells CASSPTGEGYGYTF. Written as DNA, the CDR3 is TGTGCCAGCAGCCCTACAGGGGAGGGCTATGGCTACACCTTC. The full variable domain, completed using reference TRBV7-8 and TRBJ1-2, is GAGVSQSPRYKVAKRGQDVALRCDPISGHVSLFWYQQALGQGPEFLTYFQNEAQLDKSGLPSDRFFAERPEGSVSTLKIQRTQQEDSAVYLCASSPTGEGYGYTFGSGTRLTVV.

This clonotype was counted ten times or more. J is TRBJ2-5 and V is TRBV12-5; 11 bases are a match to TRBD1. CDR1 and CDR2 from the germline V gene are LGHNT and FRNRAP. Unmatched junction bases numbered 4, after V lost 7 bases and J lost 0 bases. This CDR3 has 15 residues. CDR3 residues: CASARDRGYQETQYF. The CDR3 region has the DNA TGTGCTAGTGCCAGGGACAGGGGGTACCAAGAGACCCAGTACTTC.

The chain recombines TRBV2 with TRBJ2-2, with a possible D match to TRBD1 (7 bases). Germline-derived CDR1 and CDR2 are SNHLY and FYNNEI. The length of the CDR3 is 14 residues. The CDR3: CASGGGRSPGELFF. The CDR3 DNA is TGTGCAAGCGGAGGGGGCAGAAGCCCCGGGGAGCTGTTTTTT.